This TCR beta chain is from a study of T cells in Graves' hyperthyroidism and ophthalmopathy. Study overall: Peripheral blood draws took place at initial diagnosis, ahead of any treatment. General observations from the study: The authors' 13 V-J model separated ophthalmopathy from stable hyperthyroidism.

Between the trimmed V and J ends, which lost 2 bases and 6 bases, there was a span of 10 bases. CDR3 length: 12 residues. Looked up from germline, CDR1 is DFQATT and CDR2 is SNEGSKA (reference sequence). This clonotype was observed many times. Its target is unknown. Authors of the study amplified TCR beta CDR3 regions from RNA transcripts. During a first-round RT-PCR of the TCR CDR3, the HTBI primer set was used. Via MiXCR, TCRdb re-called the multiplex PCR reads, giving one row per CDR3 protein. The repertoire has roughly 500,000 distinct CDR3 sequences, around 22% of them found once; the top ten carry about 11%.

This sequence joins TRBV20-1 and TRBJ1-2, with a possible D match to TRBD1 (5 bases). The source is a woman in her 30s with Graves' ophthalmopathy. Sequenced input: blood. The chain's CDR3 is CSARLEGHGYTF. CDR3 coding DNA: TGCAGTGCTAGATTGGAGGGACATGGCTACACCTTC.